These 20 T cell receptor beta chains were all obtained from the same sample, sequenced in a study of blood T cell repertoires in COVID-19. Using immunoSEQ multiplex PCR, the repertoire was profiled, and TCRdb retains in-frame clones only, with some absent. The table shows about 160,000 clones, with approximately 92% occurring only once. Material for sequencing was peripheral blood. Every receptor here comes from a woman between 50 and 59 years old with acute or convalescent COVID-19.

The gene calls are TRBV19 and TRBJ2-7; 8 nucleotides align to TRBD1. The germline CDR1 and CDR2 sequences are LNHDA and SQIVND (reference sequence). The CDR3 contains 15 residues. V shed 3 bases and J 2 bases; nucleotides not matched to a gene: 6. CDR3 region: CASSIAGGGTYEQYF. DNA of the CDR3: TGTGCCAGTAGTATCGCAGGGGGCGGGACCTACGAGCAGTACTTC.

The CDR3 protein is CASSEQGTVVYQPQHF. DNA of the CDR3: TGTGCCAGCAGTGAACAGGGTACGGTTGTTTATCAGCCCCAGCATTTT. The genes are TRBV2 and TRBJ1-5; a weak D match, TRBD1 (5 bases). Germline loops: CDR1 SNHLY, CDR2 FYNNEI. V was clipped by 2 bases and J by 5 bases, with 16 bases between them. The CDR3 spans 16 residues.

The chain recombines TRBV9 with TRBJ1-6; D is unclear. The CDR3 length is 15 residues. The V end lost 3 bases, the J end lost 5 bases, and 12 bases lay between the germline ends. CDR1 is SGDLS, CDR2 YYNGEE, per germline. The CDR3 coding sequence is TGTGCCAGCAGCGAATCGACATTCCATAATTCACCCCTCCACTTT. Residues: CASSESTFHNSPLHF.

The chain recombines TRBV12-3 or TRBV12-4 with TRBJ1-3, with TRBD1 as a possible D gene (5 bases). The CDR3 spans 12 residues. The V end was cut by 3 bases, the J end by 7 bases, with 7 bases between. In DNA form, the CDR3 reads TGTGCCAGCAGTTTGGGGGGGAACACCATATATTTT. Protein sequence: CASSLGGNTIYF.

The rearrangement uses TRBV7-6 and TRBJ2-1, with 9 bases fitting TRBD1. With 4 bases clipped from V and 7 bases from J, the junction kept 11 bases outside the gene matches. CDR1 is SGHVS, CDR2 FNYEAQ, per germline. The CDR3 runs 16 residues. The CDR3 loop is CASSSNPGQGSNEQFF. The DNA of the CDR3 is TGTGCCAGCAGCTCAAACCCGGGACAGGGTTCGAATGAGCAGTTCTTC.

This clone was found once. The V gene is TRBV6-1, the J gene TRBJ1-1; D is perhaps TRBD1 (5 bases). Trimming cost V 3 bases and J 10 bases, with 12 bases left between them. The germline gives CDR1 MNHNS, CDR2 SASEGT. The CDR3 loop spans 12 amino acids. The CDR3 here is CASSDWGLGAFF. Here the CDR3 DNA reads TGTGCCAGCAGTGATTGGGGCCTTGGAGCTTTCTTT.

This rearrangement joins TRBV7-8 to TRBJ2-5, with TRBD1 as a possible D gene (6 bases). This CDR3 is 14 amino acids long. The V end lost 10 bases, the J end lost 7 bases, and 22 bases lay between the germline ends. Germline V CDR1 and CDR2: SGHVS, FQNEAQ. CDR3 nucleotides: TGTGCCACTCCAGGGGACCCCCTCGTTATGACCCAGTACTTC. Encoded protein: CATPGDPLVMTQYF.

This clone was detected a few times. The chain employs TRBV2 and TRBJ1-5; weak D call: TRBD1 (5 bases). The germline V gene encodes CDR1 SNHLY and CDR2 FYNNEI. V lost 5 bases, J lost 1 base, and 15 bases lay in between. The CDR3 runs to 16 residues. The CDR3 sequence is CASSPKDIESNQPQHF. CDR3 DNA: TGTGCCAGCAGTCCTAAGGACATCGAAAGCAATCAGCCCCAGCATTTT.

The J gene is TRBJ2-5, the V gene TRBV6-5, with TRBD1 matching over 9 bases. The V and J ends lost 4 bases and 5 bases, in that order; junction bases with no gene match: 8. Germline V gene sequence: CDR1 MNHEY, CDR2 SVGAGI. CDR3 length: 15 residues. CDR3 region: CASSFGTGMRETQYF. In DNA, the CDR3 is TGTGCCAGCAGTTTCGGGACAGGGATGAGGGAGACCCAGTACTTC.

V gene TRBV4-3 combines with J gene TRBJ1-2; 7 bases are a match to TRBD1. The CDR3 is 14 residues long. The V gene's germline CDR1 is LGHNA and CDR2 YSLEER. Trimming removed 8 bases from V and 8 bases from J; junction bases left unmatched: 14. DNA for the CDR3: TGCGCCAGCGGGGGGACAACAGGGGTGGGAGGCTACACCTTC. Amino acids: CASGGTTGVGGYTF.

This clone occurred a few times. The V and J genes are TRBV7-2 and TRBJ2-7, with TRBD1 matching over 9 bases. Germline loops: CDR1 SGHTA, CDR2 FQGNSA. The J segment lost 11 bases and the V segment lost 4 bases, leaving 6 bases of the junction unmatched. This CDR3 spans 12 amino acids. The DNA for the CDR3 is TGTGCCAGCAGCTCGGGACAGGGAAGGAAGTACTTC. Translating it yields CASSSGQGRKYF.

The chain joins TRBV27 to TRBJ1-5; unclear D gene. The CDR3 runs to 13 residues. Germline CDR1 MNHEY, CDR2 SMNVEV (reference sequence). Deletions cut 2 bases from V and 6 bases from J, with 8 bases between. CDR3 in amino acids: CASSLEGGQPQHF. DNA for the CDR3: TGTGCCAGCAGTTTAGAGGGTGGTCAGCCCCAGCATTTT.

The chain employs TRBV24-1 and TRBJ2-3, with a possible D match to TRBD1 (6 bases). Germline CDR1 is KGHDR and CDR2 is SFDVKD. With 4 bases removed from V and 0 bases from J, the gap between germline ends came to 10 bases. This CDR3 comprises 15 residues. CDR3 region: CATSDRTGSTDTQYF. Written as DNA, the CDR3 is TGTGCCACCAGTGACCGAACAGGGAGCACAGATACGCAGTATTTT.

CDR3 nucleotides: TGTGCTACGGGAGGCGAGGGCGGGGAGCTGTTTTTT. It yields the protein CATGGEGGELFF. The V and J genes are TRBV7-7 and TRBJ2-2; the match to TRBD2 covers 7 bases. This CDR3 spans 12 amino acids. CDR1 SSHAT and CDR2 FNYEAQ come from the germline V gene (reference sequence).

V gene TRBV7-2 combines with J gene TRBJ2-3, with TRBD2 matching 7 bases. V trimming: 4 bases; J trimming: 3 bases; junction bases outside the gene matches: 10. There are 16 residues in the CDR3. Germline values: CDR1 SGHTA, CDR2 FQGNSA. CDR3 DNA: TGTGCCAGCAGCTGGATAGTCGGGGGGAAGACAGATACGCAGTATTTT. Protein: CASSWIVGGKTDTQYF.

The rearrangement uses TRBV5-4 and TRBJ2-2; 11 positions agree with TRBD2. Germline CDR1 reads SGHNT; CDR2 reads YYREEE (reference sequence). The CDR3 extends over 15 amino acids. V trimming: 1 base; J trimming: 6 bases; junction bases outside the gene matches: 2. The CDR3 coding sequence is TGTGCCAGCAGCTTGCAACTAGCGGGGGCCGGGGAGCTGTTTTTT. Translating gives CASSLQLAGAGELFF.

The count of this clone is one. V gene TRBV5-1 combines with J gene TRBJ1-5, with D unresolved. The CDR3 spans 15 residues. V dropped 0 bases and J dropped 2 bases, with 9 bases sitting between them. Germline CDR1 and CDR2: SGHRS and YFSETQ. The CDR3 DNA sequence: TGCGCCAGCAGCTTGGGGGCGGGCGGCAATCAGCCCCAGCATTTT. Amino acid sequence: CASSLGAGGNQPQHF.

This clone was recorded only once. The junction differs from germline at one of its ends, possibly a read error. The chain is built from TRBV14 and TRBJ1-2; possible D gene TRBD1, 6 bases. CDR1 is SGHDN, CDR2 FVKESK, per germline. The CDR3 runs to 13 residues. The CDR3 DNA is TGTGCCAGCACCCAAGAAGGGGGGGATGGCTACACCTTC. This encodes CASTQEGGDGYTF.

The rearrangement uses TRBV6-6 and TRBJ2-4, with D possibly matching TRBD2 (6 bases). This CDR3 has 15 residues. Germline CDR1 reads MNHNY; CDR2 reads SVGAGI (reference sequence). V was cut by 2 bases and J by 3 bases, with 11 bases left in between. The CDR3 region has the DNA TGTGCCAGCAGTTACAATGGGGGGAGCAAAAACATTCAGTACTTC. Its protein product is CASSYNGGSKNIQYF.

V usage is TRBV7-2 and J usage is TRBJ2-3; D unclear. CDR1 SGHTA and CDR2 FQGNSA come from the germline V gene. This CDR3 region has 11 residues. The V gene lost 3 bases and the J gene lost 5 bases, with 3 bases spanning the gap. The CDR3, as DNA: TGTGCCAGCAGCTTTAAAGATACGCAGTATTTT. Its translation: CASSFKDTQYF.